These 23 T cell receptor beta chains were all obtained from the same sample, sequenced in a study of post-analysis software for immune sequencing data. Study results and limitations: There were five TRBV segments more frequent in patients than controls, and TRBV5-6, TRBV5-1 and TRBV20-1 were among them.

No antigen has been assigned to these receptors. TCR beta cDNA libraries included unique molecular identifiers. TCRdb reprocessed the PCR reads with MiXCR, giving one entry per CDR3 protein. The sample holds over 700,000 distinct CDR3 sequences; roughly 29% are singletons and the top ten take around 0.6%. Sequencing was done on a sample of blood. The source of these receptors is a girl between 5 and 17 years old with multiple sclerosis.

This clonotype has just one count. The chain links TRBV15 to TRBJ1-1; D is possibly TRBD1 (5 bases). Germline V lookup: CDR1 LNHNV, CDR2 YYDKDF (reference sequence). The V and J ends lost 5 bases and 0 bases respectively, with 22 bases between them. The CDR3 is 18 amino acids. CDR3 sequence (DNA): TGTGCCACCAGCGGAGCCAGGGACGGCTTTCGAATGAACACTGAAGCTTTCTTT. Protein: CATSGARDGFRMNTEAFF.

Only a few counts were recorded for this clonotype. V gene TRBV5-5 combines with J gene TRBJ1-1; D is undetermined. Germline CDR1 reads SGHKS; CDR2 reads YYEKEE (reference sequence). The CDR3 has 14 residues. V was clipped by 1 base and J by 0 bases, with 7 bases between them. The CDR3 loop reads CASSLYPVNTEAFF. CDR3 DNA sequence: TGTGCCAGCAGCTTGTATCCGGTGAACACTGAAGCTTTCTTT.

The chain is built from TRBV7-2 and TRBJ2-7; D is unclear. The CDR3 contains 16 residues. Trimming stripped 3 bases from V and 0 bases from J, with 15 bases between. CDR1 and CDR2 (germline): SGHTA, FQGNSA. In DNA, the CDR3 is TGTGCCAGCAGCTTCCTGTTGATCGGAAACTCCTACGAGCAGTACTTC. Its translation is CASSFLLIGNSYEQYF. Using reference TRBV7-2 and TRBJ2-7 for the parts outside the CDR3, the full variable domain is GAGVSQSPSNKVTEKGKDVELRCDPISGHTALYWYRQSLGQGLEFLIYFQGNSAPDKSGLPSDRFSAERTGGSVSTLTIQRTQQEDSAVYLCASSFLLIGNSYEQYFGPGTRLTVT.

This clonotype was seen repeatedly, ten times or more. The genes are TRBV29-1 and TRBJ2-7, with 9 bases matching TRBD1. Germline assignment: CDR1 SQVTM and CDR2 ANQGSEA. V was clipped by 5 bases and J by 0 bases; unmatched bases: 8. CDR3 length equals 15 residues. The CDR3 nucleotides are TGCAGCGTTTCGGGGACAGGGTGGGGCTCCTACGAGCAGTACTTC. It codes for CSVSGTGWGSYEQYF.

This clonotype was detected only a few times. The chain employs TRBV6-2 or TRBV6-3 and TRBJ2-1; 7 bases agree with TRBD2. The CDR3 extends over 11 amino acids. Unmatched junction bases numbered 2, after V lost 6 bases and J lost 9 bases. CDR1 and CDR2 from the germline V gene are MNHEY and SVGEGT. The CDR3 sequence is CASRVAGEQFF. The DNA of the CDR3 is TGTGCCAGCAGAGTAGCGGGTGAGCAGTTCTTC.

On this clonotype itself: Germline and junction disagree at one end, which may indicate a read error. V usage is TRBV6-2 or TRBV6-3 and J usage is TRBJ2-5; D is ambiguous. Germline CDR1 MNHEY, CDR2 SVGEGT. The CDR3 contains 11 residues. The CDR3 loop reads CAGSYLETQYF. CDR3 DNA: TGTGCCGGCAGTTACCTGGAGACCCAGTACTTC.

This clonotype was detected only a few times. This chain uses TRBV11-2 with TRBJ2-4; TRBD2 agrees at 7 bases. The ends lost 2 bases at V and 0 bases at J; junction bases unmatched: 19. The length of the CDR3 is 21 residues. The germline V gene encodes CDR1 SGHAT and CDR2 FQNNGV. The CDR3 here is CASSLYNWERGSVLAKNIQYF. The DNA of the CDR3 is TGTGCCAGCAGCTTATATAACTGGGAGCGGGGTAGCGTTCTAGCCAAAAACATTCAGTACTTC.

In its sample, this clonotype was seen many times. The chain links TRBV12-3 or TRBV12-4 to TRBJ2-5, with D tentatively TRBD2 (5 bases). The CDR3 sequence is 13 residues long. V lost 8 bases to trimming and J lost 5 bases, with 15 bases between them. The DNA of the CDR3 is TGTGCCAGCTCCCCTGCGGGCGGGGAGACCCAGTACTTC. This sequence encodes CASSPAGGETQYF.

The chain employs TRBV3-1 and TRBJ1-1, with a tentative D call TRBD1 (6 bases). The V gene lost 3 bases and the J gene lost 4 bases, with 15 bases spanning the gap. This CDR3 is built from 15 residues. The germline V gene encodes CDR1 LGHDT and CDR2 YNNKEL (reference sequence). The CDR3 region is CASSHRAGVGTEAFF. For the CDR3, the DNA is TGTGCCAGCAGCCATAGGGCAGGGGTTGGCACTGAAGCTTTCTTT.

This clonotype has more than one count but fewer than ten. The V call is TRBV12-3 or TRBV12-4, the J call TRBJ1-3; unclear D gene. CDR3 length equals 13 residues. Trimming left V 11 bases short and J 4 bases short, with 15 bases between. CDR3 in DNA: TGTGCCGCCACGATCACGGGAGGAAACACCATATATTTT. It encodes CAATITGGNTIYF.

This clonotype was observed a few times. The V gene is TRBV2, the J gene TRBJ2-5; 10 bases align to TRBD1. The CDR3 runs 15 residues. Germline V lookup: CDR1 SNHLY, CDR2 FYNNEI. V trimming: 7 bases; J trimming: 2 bases; junction bases outside the gene matches: 7. This CDR3 reads CASTGTGAGQETQYF. The CDR3, as DNA: TGTGCCAGCACTGGGACAGGGGCTGGACAAGAGACCCAGTACTTC.

On this clonotype: The CDR3 does not close with the conserved phenylalanine or tryptophan, likely indicating a read error. The gene calls are TRBV6-5 and TRBJ1-1; D is uncertain. Germline V gene sequence: CDR1 MNHEY, CDR2 SVGAGI. The CDR3 length is 13 residues. Here the CDR3 DNA reads TGTGCCAACAGTGGGGTTTCGGGCACTGAAGCTTTCTTG. Its translation is CANSGVSGTEAFL.

The genes are TRBV19 and TRBJ2-6, with no clear D. The ends were cut back, 3 bases at V and 0 bases at J, with 9 bases in the middle. This CDR3 comprises 16 residues. CDR1 is LNHDA, CDR2 SQIVND, per germline (reference sequence). CDR3 DNA sequence: TGTGCCAGTAGTATCCACAGTAACTCTGGGGCCAACGTCCTGACTTTC. It specifies CASSIHSNSGANVLTF. Filled out from reference TRBV19 and TRBJ2-6, the complete variable domain reads DGGITQSPKYLFRKEGQNVTLSCEQNLNHDAMYWYRQDPGQGLRLIYYSQIVNDFQKGDIAEGYSVSREKKESFPLTVTSAQKNPTAFYLCASSIHSNSGANVLTFGAGSRLTVL.

The rearrangement links TRBV27 to TRBJ2-1, with no clear D. The germline V gene has CDR1 MNHEY and CDR2 SMNVEV (reference sequence). The CDR3 has 11 residues. V lost 6 bases, J lost 9 bases, and 9 bases lay in between. This CDR3 reads CASRRTGEQFF. Here the CDR3 DNA reads TGTGCCAGCAGACGAACGGGTGAGCAGTTCTTC.

The chain couples TRBV7-2 to TRBJ2-3; D is ambiguous. Between the trimmed V and J ends, which lost 5 bases and 1 base, there was a span of 13 bases. Germline CDR1 SGHTA, CDR2 FQGNSA. The CDR3 covers 15 residues. The CDR3, as DNA: TGTGCCAGCAGCCCGGAACCGACTCGCACAGATACGCAGTATTTT. Translated, it gives CASSPEPTRTDTQYF.

This clonotype was observed a single time. A junction boundary mismatches the germline segment, possibly from a read error. V usage is TRBV12-3 or TRBV12-4 and J usage is TRBJ1-4; D unresolved. This CDR3 has 15 residues. CDR3 bases: TGTGCCAGCAGTTTAGCGCGGAGGGCGGATGAAAAACGGTTTTTT. Its translation: CASSLARRADEKRFF.

The V call is TRBV2, the J call TRBJ2-5; D is possibly TRBD2 (5 bases). Germline V lookup: CDR1 SNHLY, CDR2 FYNNEI. Between the trimmed V and J ends, which lost 3 bases and 7 bases, there was a span of 12 bases. The CDR3 is made up of 13 amino acids. The CDR3 DNA is TGTGCCAGCAGTGATAGGCATGCGGGGACCCAGTACTTC. As protein: CASSDRHAGTQYF.

The table lists this clonotype with many counts. The chain recombines TRBV5-1 with TRBJ2-1; possible D gene TRBD1, 6 bases. Trimming left V 4 bases short and J 4 bases short, with 12 bases between. CDR1 SGHRS and CDR2 YFSETQ come from the germline V gene. CDR3 length equals 14 residues. The CDR3 bases are TGCGCCAGCAGCGCGACGACAGGTTACAATGAGCAGTTCTTC. Its translation is CASSATTGYNEQFF.

This clonotype was seen many times. This chain links TRBV29-1 with TRBJ2-5; TRBD1 might be the D (6 bases). V gave up 3 bases and J gave up 7 bases, with 15 bases separating them. CDR3 length equals 13 residues. Germline V gene sequence: CDR1 SQVTM, CDR2 ANQGSEA. The CDR3 region is CSVEAQGLGTQYF. The CDR3 DNA sequence: TGCAGCGTTGAGGCGCAGGGGCTCGGGACCCAGTACTTC.

This clonotype was detected only a few times. The J gene is TRBJ2-1, the V gene TRBV5-1; TRBD1 agrees at 8 bases. V was clipped by 3 bases and J by 4 bases; unmatched bases: 9. The CDR3 has 16 amino acids. The germline CDR1 and CDR2 sequences are SGHRS and YFSETQ. The CDR3 bases are TGCGCCAGCAGCTCATTATCGAGACAGGGGTACAATGAGCAGTTCTTC. This sequence encodes CASSSLSRQGYNEQFF.

V usage is TRBV5-1 and J usage is TRBJ2-7, with 7 bases identical to TRBD2. CDR1 SGHRS and CDR2 YFSETQ come from the germline V gene. The CDR3 sequence is 14 residues long. V shed 4 bases, J shed 5 bases, and the junction held 9 bases outside the gene matches. The CDR3 DNA reads as TGCGCCAGCAGCACTAGGACGGGGGGTCACGAGCAGTACTTC. Its protein product is CASSTRTGGHEQYF.

The CDR3 reads CASSEASQDNEQFF. CDR3 coding DNA: TGTGCCAGCAGTGAAGCCTCTCAGGATAATGAGCAGTTCTTC. This chain joins TRBV6-1 and TRBJ2-1; D is uncertain. The CDR3 totals 14 residues. CDR1 MNHNS and CDR2 SASEGT come from the germline V gene. Trimming took 0 bases from V and 7 from J, leaving 10 bases between them.

This clonotype was counted only a few times. The V gene is TRBV18, the J gene TRBJ2-1, with D perhaps matching TRBD1 or TRBD2 (6 bases each). Germline assignment: CDR1 KGHSH and CDR2 LQKENI. CDR3 length: 15 amino acids. V lost 3 bases, J lost 6 bases, and 15 bases lay in between. The CDR3 nucleotides read TGTGCCAGCTCACCGGGCACGGGGGCGAGCAATGAGCAGTTCTTC. Its translation is CASSPGTGASNEQFF. Full variable domain (missing parts from reference TRBV18 and TRBJ2-1): NAGVMQNPRHLVRRRGQEARLRCSPMKGHSHVYWYRQLPEEGLKFMVYLQKENIIDESGMPKERFSAEFPKEGPSILRIQQVVRGDSAAYFCASSPGTGASNEQFFGPGTRLTVL.